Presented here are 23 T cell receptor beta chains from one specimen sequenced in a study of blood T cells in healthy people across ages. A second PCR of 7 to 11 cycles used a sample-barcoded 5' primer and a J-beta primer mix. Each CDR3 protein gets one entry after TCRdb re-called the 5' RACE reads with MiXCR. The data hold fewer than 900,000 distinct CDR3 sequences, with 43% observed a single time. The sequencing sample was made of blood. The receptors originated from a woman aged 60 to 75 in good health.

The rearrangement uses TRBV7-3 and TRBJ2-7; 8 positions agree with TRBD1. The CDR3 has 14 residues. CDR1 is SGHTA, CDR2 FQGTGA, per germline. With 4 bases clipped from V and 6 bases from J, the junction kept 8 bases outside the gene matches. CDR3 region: CASSSGQGIGEQYF. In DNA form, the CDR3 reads TGTGCCAGCAGCTCCGGACAGGGAATAGGCGAGCAGTACTTC. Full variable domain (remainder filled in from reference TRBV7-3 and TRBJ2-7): GAGVSQTPSNKVTEKGKYVELRCDPISGHTALYWYRQSLGQGPEFLIYFQGTGAADDSGLPNDRFFAVRPEGSVSTLKIQRTERGDSAVYLCASSSGQGIGEQYFGPGTRLTVT.

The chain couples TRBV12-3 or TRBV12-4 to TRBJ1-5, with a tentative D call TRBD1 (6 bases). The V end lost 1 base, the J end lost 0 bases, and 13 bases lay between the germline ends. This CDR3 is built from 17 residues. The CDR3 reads CASSLGTAMISNQPQHF. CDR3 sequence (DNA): TGTGCCAGCAGTTTAGGGACAGCTATGATTAGCAATCAGCCCCAGCATTTT.

The CDR3 is CSAKLAHSEQFF. CDR3 coding DNA: TGCAGTGCTAAGCTGGCCCACAGTGAGCAGTTCTTC. The chain carries TRBV20-1 and TRBJ2-1, with D unclear. The V end lost 4 bases, the J end lost 9 bases, and 13 bases lay between the germline ends. The CDR3 runs 12 residues. Per the germline V gene, CDR1 is DFQATT and CDR2 is SNEGSKA (reference sequence).

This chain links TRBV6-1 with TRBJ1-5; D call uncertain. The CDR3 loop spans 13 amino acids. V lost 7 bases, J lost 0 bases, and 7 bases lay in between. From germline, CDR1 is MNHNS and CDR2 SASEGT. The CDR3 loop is CASTGDSNQPQHF. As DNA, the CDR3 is TGTGCCAGCACTGGGGATAGCAATCAGCCCCAGCATTTT.

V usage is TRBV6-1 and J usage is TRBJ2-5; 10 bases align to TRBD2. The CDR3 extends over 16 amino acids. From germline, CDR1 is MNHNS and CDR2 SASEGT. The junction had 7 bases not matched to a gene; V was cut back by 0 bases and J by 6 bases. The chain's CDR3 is CASSEAPASGSQTQYF. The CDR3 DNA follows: TGTGCCAGCAGTGAAGCGCCGGCTAGCGGGAGTCAGACCCAGTACTTC.

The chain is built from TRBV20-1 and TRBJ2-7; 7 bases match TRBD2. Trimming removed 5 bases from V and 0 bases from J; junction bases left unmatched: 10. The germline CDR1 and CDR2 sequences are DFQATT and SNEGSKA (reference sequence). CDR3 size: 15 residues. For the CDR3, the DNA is TGCAGTGCTGGTTTAGCGGGTTTTAACTCCTACGAGCAGTACTTC. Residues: CSAGLAGFNSYEQYF.

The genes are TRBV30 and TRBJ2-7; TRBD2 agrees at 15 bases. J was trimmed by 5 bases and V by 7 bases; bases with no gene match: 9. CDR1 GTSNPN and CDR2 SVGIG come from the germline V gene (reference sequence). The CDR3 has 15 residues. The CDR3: CAFWTSGGARDEQYF. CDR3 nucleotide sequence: TGTGCCTTCTGGACTAGCGGGGGGGCTCGGGACGAGCAGTACTTC.

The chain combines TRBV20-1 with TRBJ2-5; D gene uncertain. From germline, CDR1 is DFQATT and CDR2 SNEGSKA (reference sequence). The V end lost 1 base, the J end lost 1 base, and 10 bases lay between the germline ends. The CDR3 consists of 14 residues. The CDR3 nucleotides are TGCAGTGCTAGAGGTTTCGGGCTCCAAGAGACCCAGTACTTC. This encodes CSARGFGLQETQYF.

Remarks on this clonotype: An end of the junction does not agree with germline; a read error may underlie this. The CDR3, as DNA: TGCAGTGCTAGGCCGAAGGGGATCAGTACAACTAATGGAAAACTGTTTTTT. Encoded protein: CSARPKGISTTNGKLFF. The chain employs TRBV20-1 and TRBJ1-4; possible D gene TRBD1, 5 bases. There are 17 residues in the CDR3. Germline-derived CDR1 and CDR2 are DFQATT and SNEGSKA (reference sequence).

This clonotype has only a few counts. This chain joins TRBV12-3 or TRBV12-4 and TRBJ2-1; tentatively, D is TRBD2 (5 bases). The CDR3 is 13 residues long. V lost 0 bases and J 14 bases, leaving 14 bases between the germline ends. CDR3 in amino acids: CASSLARSAGEFF. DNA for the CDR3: TGTGCCAGCAGTTTAGCGCGCTCGGCGGGCGAGTTCTTC.

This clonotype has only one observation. CDR3 sequence reads: CASSPLMGQGSGELFF. The CDR3 nucleotides are TGTGCCAGCAGCCCGCTGATGGGACAGGGCAGCGGGGAGCTGTTTTTT. The chain employs TRBV7-2 and TRBJ2-2; 9 bases align to TRBD1. Germline trimming cut 5 bases from V and 7 bases from J; bases unmatched to any gene: 11. Germline CDR1 and CDR2: SGHTA and FQGNSA. CDR3 length equals 16 residues.

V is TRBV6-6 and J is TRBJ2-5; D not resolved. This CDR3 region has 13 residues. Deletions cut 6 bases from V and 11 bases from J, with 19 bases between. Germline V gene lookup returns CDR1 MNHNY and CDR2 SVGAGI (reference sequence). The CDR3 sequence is CASSPQEYNEQYF. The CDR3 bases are TGTGCCAGCAGCCCCCAGGAGTACAATGAGCAGTACTTC.

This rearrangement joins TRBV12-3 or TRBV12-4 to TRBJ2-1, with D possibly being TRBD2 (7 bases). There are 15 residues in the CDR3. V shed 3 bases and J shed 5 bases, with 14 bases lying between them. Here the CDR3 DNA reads TGTGCCAGCAGTTTCCTCGGGGGGCCGAACAATGAGCAGTTCTTC. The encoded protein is CASSFLGGPNNEQFF.

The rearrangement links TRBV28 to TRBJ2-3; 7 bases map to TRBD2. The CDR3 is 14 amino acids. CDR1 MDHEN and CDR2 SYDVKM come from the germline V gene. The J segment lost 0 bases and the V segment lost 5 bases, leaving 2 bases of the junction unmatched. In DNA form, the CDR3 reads TGTGCCAGCAGTCGTAGCGGGAGCACAGATACGCAGTATTTT. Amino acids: CASSRSGSTDTQYF.

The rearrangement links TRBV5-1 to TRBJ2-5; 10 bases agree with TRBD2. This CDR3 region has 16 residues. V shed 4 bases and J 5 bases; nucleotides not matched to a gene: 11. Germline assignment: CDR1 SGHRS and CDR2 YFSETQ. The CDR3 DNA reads TGCGCCAGCAGCCTTGGGTCTAGCGGGGGAAGGGAGACCCAGTACTTC. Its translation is CASSLGSSGGRETQYF.

The CDR3 loop reads CATRRGSPTDTQYF. CDR3 nucleotide sequence: TGTGCCACTAGGCGGGGCTCCCCCACAGATACGCAGTATTTT. The rearrangement uses TRBV24-1 and TRBJ2-3; a weak D match, TRBD2 (6 bases). The CDR3 is 14 residues long. Trimming shortened V by 10 bases and J by 2 bases, and 15 bases separated the two germline ends. The germline V gene encodes CDR1 KGHDR and CDR2 SFDVKD.

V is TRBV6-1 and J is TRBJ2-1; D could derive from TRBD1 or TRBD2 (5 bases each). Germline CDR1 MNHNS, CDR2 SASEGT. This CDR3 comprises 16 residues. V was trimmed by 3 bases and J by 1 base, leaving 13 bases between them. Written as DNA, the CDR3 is TGTGCCAGCAGTGAGCTAGGGACGGCTTCCTACAATGAGCAGTTCTTC. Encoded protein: CASSELGTASYNEQFF.

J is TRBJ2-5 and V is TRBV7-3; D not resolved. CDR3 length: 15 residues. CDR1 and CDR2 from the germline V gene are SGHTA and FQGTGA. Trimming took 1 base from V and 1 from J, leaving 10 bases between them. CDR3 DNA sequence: TGTGCCAGCAGCTTAAACGGCAGGATCCAAGAGACCCAGTACTTC. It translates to CASSLNGRIQETQYF.

The CDR3 loop is CASSLPQVGETQYF. The CDR3 DNA reads TGCGCCAGCAGCTTGCCACAGGTCGGAGAGACCCAGTACTTC. The chain couples TRBV5-1 to TRBJ2-5; TRBD1 is a possible D gene (5 bases). The CDR3 totals 14 residues. V was clipped by 1 base and J by 4 bases, with 11 bases between them. Looked up from germline, CDR1 is SGHRS and CDR2 is YFSETQ. Using reference TRBV5-1 and TRBJ2-5 for the parts outside the CDR3, the full variable domain is KAGVTQTPRYLIKTRGQQVTLSCSPISGHRSVSWYQQTPGQGLQFLFEYFSETQRNKGNFPGRFSGRQFSNSRSEMNVSTLELGDSALYLCASSLPQVGETQYFGPGTRLLVL.

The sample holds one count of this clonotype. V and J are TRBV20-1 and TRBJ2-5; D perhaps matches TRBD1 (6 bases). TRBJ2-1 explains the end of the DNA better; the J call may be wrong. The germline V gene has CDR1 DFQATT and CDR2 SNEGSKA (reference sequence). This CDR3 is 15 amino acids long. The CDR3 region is CSAREKGTRQETQFF. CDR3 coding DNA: TGCAGTGCTAGAGAGAAAGGGACACGACAAGAGACCCAGTTCTTC.

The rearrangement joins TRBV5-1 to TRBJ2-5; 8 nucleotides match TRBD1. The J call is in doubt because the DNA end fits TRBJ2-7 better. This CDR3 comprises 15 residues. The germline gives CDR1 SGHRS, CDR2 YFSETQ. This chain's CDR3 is CASSSDRAQGREQYF. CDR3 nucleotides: TGCGCCAGCAGCTCGGACAGGGCGCAGGGCCGCGAGCAGTACTTC.

CDR3 nucleotide sequence: TGTGCCAGCTTTGGGGACAGGGTGTTAGGAGGAAATCAGCCCCAGCATTTT. This translates into CASFGDRVLGGNQPQHF. The gene calls are TRBV6-6 and TRBJ1-5; 9 bases map to TRBD1. Per germline, CDR1 MNHNY and CDR2 SVGAGI (reference sequence). The CDR3 runs 17 residues. J gave up 4 bases and V 8 bases, and 15 bases lay outside the gene matches.

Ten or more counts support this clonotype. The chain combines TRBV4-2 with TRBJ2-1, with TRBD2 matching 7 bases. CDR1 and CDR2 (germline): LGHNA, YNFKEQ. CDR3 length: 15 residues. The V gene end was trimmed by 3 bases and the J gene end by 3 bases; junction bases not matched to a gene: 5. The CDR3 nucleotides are TGTGCCAGCAGCCACGGGGGAGGGGTCTACAATGAGCAGTTCTTC. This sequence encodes CASSHGGGVYNEQFF.